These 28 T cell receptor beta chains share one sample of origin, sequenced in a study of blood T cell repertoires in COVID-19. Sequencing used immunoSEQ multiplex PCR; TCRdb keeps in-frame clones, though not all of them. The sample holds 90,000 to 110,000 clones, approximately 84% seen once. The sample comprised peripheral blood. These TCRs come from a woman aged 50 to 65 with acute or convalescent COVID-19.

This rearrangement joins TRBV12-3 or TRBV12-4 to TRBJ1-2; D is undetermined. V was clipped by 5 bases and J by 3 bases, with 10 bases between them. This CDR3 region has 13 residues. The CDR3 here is CASSISTDYGYTF. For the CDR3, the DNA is TGTGCCAGCAGTATTAGCACGGACTATGGCTACACCTTC.

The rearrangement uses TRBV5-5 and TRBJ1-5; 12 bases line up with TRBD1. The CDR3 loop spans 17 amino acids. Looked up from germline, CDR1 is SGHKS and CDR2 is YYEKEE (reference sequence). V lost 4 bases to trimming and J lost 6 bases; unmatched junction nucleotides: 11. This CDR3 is CASSLGTGGMGFQPQHF. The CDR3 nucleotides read TGTGCCAGCAGCCTCGGGACAGGGGGCATGGGATTTCAGCCCCAGCATTTT.

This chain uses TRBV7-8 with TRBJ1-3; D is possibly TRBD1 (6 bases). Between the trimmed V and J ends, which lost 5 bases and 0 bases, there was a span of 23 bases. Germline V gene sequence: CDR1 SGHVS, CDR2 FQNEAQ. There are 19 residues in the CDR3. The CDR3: CASSPLTSTGVNSGNTIYF. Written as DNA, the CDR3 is TGTGCCAGCAGCCCCCTTACATCGACAGGCGTGAACTCTGGAAACACCATATATTTT.

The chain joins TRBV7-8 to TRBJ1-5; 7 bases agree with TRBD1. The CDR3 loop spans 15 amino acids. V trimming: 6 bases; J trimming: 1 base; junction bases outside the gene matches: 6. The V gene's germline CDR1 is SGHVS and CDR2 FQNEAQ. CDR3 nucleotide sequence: TGTGCCAGCAGTTACTACAGGGGAAGCAATCAGCCCCAGCATTTT. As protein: CASSYYRGSNQPQHF.

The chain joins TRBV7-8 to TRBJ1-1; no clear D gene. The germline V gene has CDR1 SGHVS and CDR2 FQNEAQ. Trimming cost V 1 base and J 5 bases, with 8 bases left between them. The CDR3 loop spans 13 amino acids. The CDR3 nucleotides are TGTGCCAGCAGCTTAGGGAGCGGTACTGAAGCTTTCTTT. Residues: CASSLGSGTEAFF.

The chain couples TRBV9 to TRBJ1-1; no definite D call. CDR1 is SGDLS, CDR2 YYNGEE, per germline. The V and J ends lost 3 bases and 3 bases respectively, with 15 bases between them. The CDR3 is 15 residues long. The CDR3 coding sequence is TGTGCCAGCAGCGGGAATTCGGGAGCCGACACTGAAGCTTTCTTT. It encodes CASSGNSGADTEAFF.

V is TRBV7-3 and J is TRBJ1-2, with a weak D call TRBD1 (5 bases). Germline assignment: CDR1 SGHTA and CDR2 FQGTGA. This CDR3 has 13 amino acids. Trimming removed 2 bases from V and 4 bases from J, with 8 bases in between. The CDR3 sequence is CASSLAGGYGYTF. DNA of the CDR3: TGTGCCAGCAGCTTAGCGGGGGGCTATGGCTACACCTTC.

CDR3 coding DNA: TGTGCCAGCAGCCGGACGGGGGATACGCAGTATTTT. Its protein product is CASSRTGDTQYF. The chain recombines TRBV7-8 with TRBJ2-3; weak D call: TRBD2 (5 bases). The CDR3 is 12 residues long. Trimming removed 5 bases from V and 6 bases from J, with 9 bases in between. The germline V gene has CDR1 SGHVS and CDR2 FQNEAQ.

CDR3 sequence: CASSIGGGSSYNSPLHF. The CDR3 nucleotides are TGTGCCAGTAGTATAGGTGGCGGGAGCTCCTATAATTCACCCCTCCACTTT. The chain links TRBV19 to TRBJ1-6; D is uncertain. There are 17 residues in the CDR3. The germline V and J ends were trimmed by 1 base and 0 bases, with 10 bases remaining between them. CDR1 LNHDA and CDR2 SQIVND come from the germline V gene (reference sequence).

The CDR3 nucleotides are TGTGCCAGCAGCTCAGGACATTATGGCTACACCTTC. Translating gives CASSSGHYGYTF. The rearrangement joins TRBV7-9 to TRBJ1-2, with D tentatively TRBD1 (5 bases). The CDR3 has 12 amino acids. Germline CDR1 reads SEHNR; CDR2 reads FQNEAQ (reference sequence). With 4 bases removed from V and 5 bases from J, the gap between germline ends came to 8 bases.

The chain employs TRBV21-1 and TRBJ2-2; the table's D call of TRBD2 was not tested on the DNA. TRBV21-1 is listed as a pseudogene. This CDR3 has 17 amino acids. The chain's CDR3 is CASSQGLAGGRTGELFF. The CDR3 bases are TGTGCCAGCAGCCAGGGACTAGCGGGGGGGCGGACCGGGGAGCTGTTTTTT.

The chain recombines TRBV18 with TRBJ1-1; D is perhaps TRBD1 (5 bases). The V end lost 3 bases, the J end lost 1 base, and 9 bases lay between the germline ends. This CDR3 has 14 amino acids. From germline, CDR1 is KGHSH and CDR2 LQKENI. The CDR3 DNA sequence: TGTGCCAGCTCACCGTACCAGGGGAACACTGAAGCTTTCTTT. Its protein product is CASSPYQGNTEAFF.

The CDR3 nucleotides read TGTGCCAGCAGTCGTCCCGGTGAAAAACTGTTTTTT. This codes for CASSRPGEKLFF. This chain uses TRBV9 with TRBJ1-4; D gene ambiguous. The V and J ends lost 5 bases and 7 bases respectively, with 9 bases between them. The CDR3 is made up of 12 amino acids. Germline-derived CDR1 and CDR2 are SGDLS and YYNGEE.

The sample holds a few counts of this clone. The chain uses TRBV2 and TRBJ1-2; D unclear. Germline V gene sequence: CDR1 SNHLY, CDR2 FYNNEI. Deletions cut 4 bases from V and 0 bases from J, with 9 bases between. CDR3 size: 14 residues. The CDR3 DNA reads TGTGCCAGCAGTGTTTTAGGAGCTAACTATGGCTACACCTTC. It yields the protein CASSVLGANYGYTF.

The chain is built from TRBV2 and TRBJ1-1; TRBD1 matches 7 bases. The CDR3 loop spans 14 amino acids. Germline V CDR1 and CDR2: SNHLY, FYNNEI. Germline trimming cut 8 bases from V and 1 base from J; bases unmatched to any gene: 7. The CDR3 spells CASPGTDRNTEAFF. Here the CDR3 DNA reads TGTGCCAGCCCTGGGACAGACAGGAACACTGAAGCTTTCTTT. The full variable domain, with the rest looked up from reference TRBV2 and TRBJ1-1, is EPEVTQTPSHQVTQMGQEVILRCVPISNHLYFYWYRQILGQKVEFLVSFYNNEISEKSEIFDDQFSVERPDGSNFTLKIRSTKLEDSAMYFCASPGTDRNTEAFFGQGTRLTVV.

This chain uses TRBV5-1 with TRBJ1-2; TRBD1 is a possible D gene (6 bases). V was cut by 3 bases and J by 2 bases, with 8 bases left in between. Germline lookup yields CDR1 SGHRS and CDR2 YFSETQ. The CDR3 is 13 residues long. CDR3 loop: CASSSTGNYGYTF. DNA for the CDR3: TGCGCCAGCAGCTCCACAGGGAACTATGGCTACACCTTC.

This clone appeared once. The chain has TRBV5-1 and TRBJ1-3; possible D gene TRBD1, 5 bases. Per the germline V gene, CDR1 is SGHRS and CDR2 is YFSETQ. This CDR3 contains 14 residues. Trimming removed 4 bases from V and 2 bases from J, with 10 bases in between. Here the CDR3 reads CASSPGGAGNTIYF. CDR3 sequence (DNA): TGCGCCAGCAGCCCGGGGGGGGCTGGAAACACCATATATTTT.

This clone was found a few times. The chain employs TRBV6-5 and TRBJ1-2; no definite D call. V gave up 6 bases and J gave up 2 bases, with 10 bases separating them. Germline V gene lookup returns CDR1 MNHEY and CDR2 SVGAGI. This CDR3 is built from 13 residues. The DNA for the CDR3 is TGTGCCAGCAGCTTAGACGGGAACTATGGCTACACCTTC. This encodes CASSLDGNYGYTF.

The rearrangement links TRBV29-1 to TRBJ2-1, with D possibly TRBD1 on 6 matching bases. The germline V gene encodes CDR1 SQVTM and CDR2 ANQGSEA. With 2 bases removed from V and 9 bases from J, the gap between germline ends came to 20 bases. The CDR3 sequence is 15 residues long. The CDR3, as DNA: TGCAGCGTTGAAAAGTTGGGCAGGGGCAGCGGTGAGCAGTTCTTC. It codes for CSVEKLGRGSGEQFF.

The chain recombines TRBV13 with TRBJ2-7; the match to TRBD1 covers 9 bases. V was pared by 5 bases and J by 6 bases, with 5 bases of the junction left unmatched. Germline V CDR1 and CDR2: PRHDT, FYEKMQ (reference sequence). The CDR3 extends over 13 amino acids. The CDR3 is CASSTGQGREQYF. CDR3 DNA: TGTGCCAGCAGCACGGGACAGGGTCGCGAGCAGTACTTC.

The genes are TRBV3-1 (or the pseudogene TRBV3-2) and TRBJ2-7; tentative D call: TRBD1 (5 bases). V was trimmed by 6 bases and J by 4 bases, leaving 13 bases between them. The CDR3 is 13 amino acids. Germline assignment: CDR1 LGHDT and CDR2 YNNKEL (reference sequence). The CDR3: CASSPRVGYEQYF. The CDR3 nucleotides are TGTGCCAGCAGTCCCAGGGTAGGGTACGAGCAGTACTTC.

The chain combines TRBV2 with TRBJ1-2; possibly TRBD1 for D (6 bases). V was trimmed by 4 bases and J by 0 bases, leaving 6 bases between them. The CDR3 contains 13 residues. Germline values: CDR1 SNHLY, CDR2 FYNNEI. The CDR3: CASSGTANYGYTF. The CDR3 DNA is TGTGCCAGCAGTGGGACAGCTAACTATGGCTACACCTTC.

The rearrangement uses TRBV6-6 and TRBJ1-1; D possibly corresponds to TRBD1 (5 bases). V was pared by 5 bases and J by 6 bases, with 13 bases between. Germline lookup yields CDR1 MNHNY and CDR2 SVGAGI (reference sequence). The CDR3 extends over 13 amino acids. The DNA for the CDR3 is TGTGCCAGCAGTCGGGGGGGAAACCCTGAAGCTTTCTTT. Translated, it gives CASSRGGNPEAFF.

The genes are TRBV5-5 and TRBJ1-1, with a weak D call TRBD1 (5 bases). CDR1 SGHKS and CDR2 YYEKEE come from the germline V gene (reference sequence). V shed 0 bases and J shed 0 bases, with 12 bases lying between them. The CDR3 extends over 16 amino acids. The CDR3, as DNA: TGTGCCAGCAGCTTGGGACAGCCCTCCATGAACACTGAAGCTTTCTTT. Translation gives CASSLGQPSMNTEAFF.

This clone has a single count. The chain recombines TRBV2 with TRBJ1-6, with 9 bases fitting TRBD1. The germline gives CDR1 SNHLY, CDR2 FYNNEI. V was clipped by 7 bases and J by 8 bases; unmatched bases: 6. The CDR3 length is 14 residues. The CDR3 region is CASTQDRGDSPLHF. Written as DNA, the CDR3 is TGTGCCAGCACCCAGGACAGGGGTGATTCACCCCTCCACTTT.

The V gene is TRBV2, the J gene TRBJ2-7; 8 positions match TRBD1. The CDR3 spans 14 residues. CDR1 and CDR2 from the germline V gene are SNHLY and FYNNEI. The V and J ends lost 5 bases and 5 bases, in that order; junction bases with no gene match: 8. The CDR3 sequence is CASSKDRDPNEQYF. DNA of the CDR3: TGTGCCAGCAGTAAGGACAGGGACCCGAACGAGCAGTACTTC.

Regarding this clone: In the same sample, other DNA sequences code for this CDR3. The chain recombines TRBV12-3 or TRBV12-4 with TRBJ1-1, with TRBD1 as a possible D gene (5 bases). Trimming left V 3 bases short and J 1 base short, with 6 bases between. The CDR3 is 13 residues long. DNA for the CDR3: TGTGCCAGCAGTTTGGGGGGGAACACTGAAGCTTTCTTT. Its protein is CASSLGGNTEAFF.

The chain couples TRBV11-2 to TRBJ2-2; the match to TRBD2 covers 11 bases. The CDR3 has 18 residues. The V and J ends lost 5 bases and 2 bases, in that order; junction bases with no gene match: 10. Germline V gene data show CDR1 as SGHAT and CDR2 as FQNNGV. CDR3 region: CASSPRNLAGGNTGELFF. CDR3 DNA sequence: TGTGCCAGCAGCCCCCGGAATCTAGCGGGGGGAAACACCGGGGAGCTGTTTTTT.